A single TCR beta chain is shown here with its context. Its specificity is not known. Looked up from germline, CDR1 is SGHDT and CDR2 is YYEEEE. The CDR3 has 16 amino acids. The V gene lost 4 bases and the J gene lost 4 bases, with 18 bases spanning the gap. These data come from a study of pediatric ulcerative colitis. Sequencing used immunoSEQ multiplex PCR; TCRdb keeps in-frame clones, though not all of them. The sample lists about 64,000 clones; 70% to 90% were seen once. Study-wide results and caveats: Total lymphocyte DNA, not sorted subsets, was the template.

This rearrangement joins TRBV5-6 to TRBJ1-5; possible D gene TRBD1, 6 bases. The receptor's source is a boy aged 10-17 years with severe ulcerative colitis. The sample taken for sequencing was blood. In nucleotides, the CDR3 is TGTGCCAGCAGCATGTGGTGGCAGGGGTCAAATCAGCCCCAGCATTTT. It yields the protein CASSMWWQGSNQPQHF.